This T cell receptor (beta chain) is from a study of T cell clones after liver transplantation. Overall study findings and caveats: A significant post-transplant drop in circulating graft-donor-reactive CD4 TCRbeta sequences occurred in most of the 8 subjects.

As to this clone: The target antigen is unknown.

V was cut by 4 bases and J by 6 bases, with 13 bases left in between. Germline loops: CDR1 SGHDN, CDR2 FVKESK. This CDR3 is 13 amino acids long. This table comes from immunoSEQ multiplex PCR, and its TCRdb copy is limited to in-frame clones, with some not included. The sample records around 15,000 clones, around 82% being singletons. This clonotype originated in a human patient who received a liver transplant. The graft donor may account for some of the T cells. The J gene is TRBJ2-7, the V gene TRBV14, with D unresolved. Sequencing used CD8+ T cells from blood, obtained approximately 43 months after liver transplant. CDR3 sequence reads: CASSPLFEGEQYF. The CDR3, as DNA: TGTGCCAGCAGCCCCTTATTCGAAGGCGAGCAGTACTTC. Complete variable domain (other parts from reference TRBV14 and TRBJ2-7): EAGVTQFPSHSVIEKGQTVTLRCDPISGHDNLYWYRRVMGKEIKFLLHFVKESKQDESGMPNNRFLAERTGGTYSTLKVQPAELEDSGVYFCASSPLFEGEQYFGPGTRLTVT.